Presented here are 3 T cell receptor beta chains from one specimen sequenced in a study of cytomegalovirus exposure and HLA in healthy donors. Produced via immunoSEQ multiplex PCR; TCRdb's table is partial and in-frame only. The sample shows some 120,000 clones, about 90% of them seen only once. The sequenced sample was PBMCs. Every receptor here comes from a woman between 18 and 29 years old in good health and CMV-seronegative.

This clone was counted a single time. The chain combines TRBV11-3 with TRBJ2-5; D gene unclear. CDR3 length equals 14 residues. The V end was cut by 1 base, the J end by 1 base, with 7 bases between. The germline V gene has CDR1 SGHNT and CDR2 YENEEA. The CDR3 reads CASSLAWPQETQYF. In DNA form, the CDR3 reads TGTGCCAGCAGCTTAGCGTGGCCCCAAGAGACCCAGTACTTC.

The chain uses TRBV9 and TRBJ1-3; D call uncertain. Germline V gives CDR1 SGDLS, CDR2 YYNGEE. The CDR3 contains 13 residues. V was shortened by 0 bases and J by 11 bases, with 12 bases between the two germline ends. In nucleotides, the CDR3 is TGTGCCAGCAGCGTAGGTGACCGCGGCGCCATATATTTT. Its protein product is CASSVGDRGAIYF.

The chain couples TRBV6-1 to TRBJ2-7, with TRBD2 as a possible D gene (6 bases). CDR3 size: 14 residues. Trimming shortened V by 7 bases and J by 4 bases, and 17 bases separated the two germline ends. Germline V gives CDR1 MNHNS, CDR2 SASEGT. This CDR3 is CASTFLGSGYEQYF. The CDR3 nucleotides read TGTGCCAGCACCTTTCTCGGGAGCGGGTACGAGCAGTACTTC.